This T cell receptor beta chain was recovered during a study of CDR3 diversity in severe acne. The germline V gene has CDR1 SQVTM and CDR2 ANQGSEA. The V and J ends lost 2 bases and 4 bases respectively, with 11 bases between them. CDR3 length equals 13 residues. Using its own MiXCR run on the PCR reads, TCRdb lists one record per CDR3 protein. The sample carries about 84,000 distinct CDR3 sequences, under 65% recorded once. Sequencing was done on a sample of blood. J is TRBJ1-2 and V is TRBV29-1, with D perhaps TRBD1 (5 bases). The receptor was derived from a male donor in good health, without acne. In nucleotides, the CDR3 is TGCAGCGTTGAAAGGGGTGGGGTCTATGGCTACACCTTC. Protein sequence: CSVERGGVYGYTF.